The rows below give T cell receptor beta chains drawn from one sample of a study of lymphopenia after photon versus proton radiotherapy. Clones were sequenced by immunoSEQ multiplex PCR, and TCRdb holds only the in-frame ones, with some missing. The table has 5,300 or so clones, 88% seen once; the top ten hold around a sixth. Sequencing was performed on peripheral blood, taken from a patient treated with photon-based radiotherapy. These receptors all come from a man aged 25 to 45 with gastric cancer. CDR3s include the opening cysteine and the closing phenylalanine or tryptophan. A D gene is named only where the DNA matches it firmly. Clone size is shown for a subset of rows, as once, few, many or a class of expanded clone.

j_call clone_size v_call d_call cdr3_nt cdr3_aa
TRBJ1-6 - TRBV5-6 TRBD1 TGTGCCAGCAGCACCTTAGGAACAGGGGGGAATTCACCCCTCCACTTT CASSTLGTGGNSPLHF
TRBJ2-7 few TRBV21-1 - TGTGCCAGCAGCAAAGCGGGGGTTTTATCCCTCGAGCAGTACTTC CASSKAGVLSLEQYF
TRBJ1-1 once TRBV2 - TGTGCCAGCAGCCCGGACGGAAACACTGAAGCTTTCTTT CASSPDGNTEAFF
TRBJ1-5 - TRBV2 - TGTGCCAGCACAACCAATAGCAATCAGCCCCAGCATTTT CASTTNSNQPQHF
TRBJ2-5 - TRBV14 - TGTGCCAGCAGCCAACGAGTAATGGACAGCTACCCGGAGACCCAGTACTTC CASSQRVMDSYPETQYF
TRBJ2-2 - TRBV12-5 - TGTGCTAGTGGTTTCAGCGGACAGTCGAACACCGGGGAGCTGTTTTTT CASGFSGQSNTGELFF
TRBJ2-7 - TRBV28 - TGTGCCAGCAAACTAGATGGATACGAGCAGTACTTC CASKLDGYEQYF
TRBJ2-5 - TRBV2 TRBD1 TGTGCCAGCGGGGGGGGACAGGGTTGGGAGACCCAGTACTTC CASGGGQGWETQYF
TRBJ1-1 - TRBV5-6 - TGTGCCAGCAGCTTTTACAGGGAGACTGAAGCTTTCTTT CASSFYRETEAFF
TRBJ2-7 - TRBV7-3 - TGTGCCAGCAGCAAAACTGCTAGCGAGAGCTACGAGCAGTACTTC CASSKTASESYEQYF
TRBJ2-1 - TRBV28 - TGTGCCAGCAGTTTATTGGCGAGGACTAAGCAGTTCTTC CASSLLARTKQFF
TRBJ1-2 few TRBV7-3 - TGTGCCAGCAGCTTAGGACGGTCGAGTAACTATGGCTACACCTTC CASSLGRSSNYGYTF
TRBJ2-1 few TRBV5-6 - TGTGCCAGCAGCTCCCTCAGGGGTAACGGCCACAATGAGCAGTTCTTC CASSSLRGNGHNEQFF
TRBJ2-2 - TRBV7-2 - TGTGCCAGCAGCCCGCCCGGCAGCTGGAGAACCGGGGAGCTGTTTTTT CASSPPGSWRTGELFF
TRBJ2-7 - TRBV6-6 TRBD2 TGTGCCAGCAGTTACTCTTTGGGCGGGGGAGAGCAGTACTTC CASSYSLGGGEQYF
TRBJ2-2 - TRBV2 TRBD2 TGTGCCAGCAGTTCTCCGGGACTATCGAACACCGGGGAGCTGTTTTTT CASSSPGLSNTGELFF
TRBJ2-7 - TRBV5-5 - TGTGCCAGCAGCTTGGAAGGGGGGGCTAGCAACGAGCAGTACTTC CASSLEGGASNEQYF
TRBJ1-2 - TRBV6-5 TRBD1 TGTGCCAGCAGTTACTCGGACAGGGGAACCTATGGCTACACCTTC CASSYSDRGTYGYTF
TRBJ2-3 - TRBV6-4 TRBD2 TGTGCCAGCAGTGACTCCGGGACTAGCGGGGGGGCAGATACGCAGTATTTT CASSDSGTSGGADTQYF
TRBJ1-1 - TRBV2 - TGTGCCAGCAGTGGTGGGGGGCCACTGAACACTGAAGCTTTCTTT CASSGGGPLNTEAFF
TRBJ2-1 - TRBV19 TRBD2 TGTGCCAGTAGTATACTAGCGGGAAACTACAATGAGCAGTTCTTC CASSILAGNYNEQFF
TRBJ2-2 - TRBV2 - TGTGCCAGCAGTGAGCTGGGTTTGCAGAACACCGGGGAGCTGTTTTTT CASSELGLQNTGELFF
TRBJ2-3 - TRBV2 TRBD2 TGTGCCAGCAGTGGACTAGCGGGGGGGCTGACAGATACGCAGTATTTT CASSGLAGGLTDTQYF
TRBJ1-6 - TRBV25-1 - TGTGCCAGCAGTGAATTTTCAGGAGGGCATTCACCCCTCCACTTT CASSEFSGGHSPLHF
TRBJ1-5 - TRBV5-1 - TGCGCCAGCAGGCGGACAGTGGGCAATCAGCCCCAGCATTTT CASRRTVGNQPQHF
TRBJ1-1 - TRBV18 - TGTGCCAGCTCACCAACGTGGACGGCGAACACTGAAGCTTTCTTT CASSPTWTANTEAFF
TRBJ2-5 - TRBV9 TRBD1 TGTGCCAGCAGCTCAATCCCACAGGGGGAGCAAGAGACCCAGTACTTC CASSSIPQGEQETQYF
TRBJ1-4 - TRBV28 TRBD1 TGTGCCAGCGGGGGAGGACAGGGAGGGGAAAAACTGTTTTTT CASGGGQGGEKLFF
TRBJ2-1 - TRBV10-3 - TGTGCCATCAGCAGGGACAATGAGCAGTTCTTC CAISRDNEQFF
TRBJ2-4 - TRBV28 - TGTGCCAGCAGTTCGGGGCAGGGGAAAAACATTCAGTACTTC CASSSGQGKNIQYF
TRBJ2-1 once TRBV27 TRBD2 TGTGCCAGCAGGGGGGGACTAGCGGGAGCCAATGAGCAGTTCTTC CASRGGLAGANEQFF
TRBJ1-2 - TRBV4-2 TRBD1 TGTGCCAGCAGCCGGGGGACAGGGGGCGATTCACAACGGGGCTACACCTTC CASSRGTGGDSQRGYTF
TRBJ2-2 - TRBV5-1 TRBD1 TGCGCCAGCAGCTTGGTGGGTCCGGGACAGGGTAACACCGGGGAGCTGTTTTTT CASSLVGPGQGNTGELFF
TRBJ2-7 - TRBV11-2 TRBD1 TGTGCCAGCAGCTTATGGGGACAGTCCTTTACCTACGAGCAGTACTTC CASSLWGQSFTYEQYF